These T cell receptor beta chains were read from a single sample in a study of T-cell memory formation after mild COVID-19. Each CDR3 protein gets one entry after TCRdb re-called the 5' RACE reads with MiXCR. Here the sample spans about 350,000 distinct CDR3 sequences, about 13% being singletons. Sequenced: PBMCs or a T cell subset sorted from them (not recorded which). The receptors derive from a man younger than 35 who had mild COVID-19 (a few samples of this study predate the infection). Cell type and time point are not known. The CDR3 runs from the conserved cysteine through the conserved F or W. The order of the fields is J gene, clone size, V gene, D gene, CDR3 DNA, CDR3 protein. A D gene is named only where the DNA matches it firmly. Only some rows state a clone size, as once, few, many or a class for expanded clones.

J: TRBJ1-6; size: -; V: TRBV7-2; D: -; DNA: TGTGCCAGCAGCTTAACCACGGGTGAGGCGAATTCACCCCTCCACTTT; CDR3: CASSLTTGEANSPLHF
J: TRBJ2-1; size: many; V: TRBV7-2; D: -; DNA: TGTGCCAGCAGCTTAACGTGGAGGGGCTCCTACAATGAGCAGTTCTTC; CDR3: CASSLTWRGSYNEQFF
J: TRBJ2-3; size: -; V: TRBV4-3; D: -; DNA: TGCGCCAGCAGCCCAGAAGGGCAAACCGATACGCAGTATTTT; CDR3: CASSPEGQTDTQYF
J: TRBJ1-1; size: many; V: TRBV19; D: -; DNA: TGTGCCAGTACGGAGAACACTGAAGCTTTCTTT; CDR3: CASTENTEAFF
J: TRBJ1-2; size: few; V: TRBV20-1; D: -; DNA: TGCAGTGCTAGAAGAGAGTATGGCTACACCTTC; CDR3: CSARREYGYTF
J: TRBJ1-2; size: few; V: TRBV7-9; D: -; DNA: TGTGCCAGCAGCTTACGGGCCAGGGGAGGGGGTAACTATGGCTACACCTTC; CDR3: CASSLRARGGGNYGYTF
J: TRBJ1-5; size: -; V: TRBV18; D: -; DNA: TGTGCCAGCTCTCTGGAGGGGGGAGGCCAGCCCCAGCATTTT; CDR3: CASSLEGGGQPQHF
J: TRBJ2-1; size: -; V: TRBV7-2; D: -; DNA: TGTGCCAGCAGCCCAGTACCAGCTTGGGGGAAGCAGTTCTTC; CDR3: CASSPVPAWGKQFF
J: TRBJ1-5; size: many; V: TRBV14; D: -; DNA: TGTGCCAGCAGCCAAGACGCAGGGAAGCGCAATCAGCCCCAGCATTTT; CDR3: CASSQDAGKRNQPQHF
J: TRBJ2-5; size: few; V: TRBV29-1; D: TRBD1; DNA: TGCAGCGTTCGGGACAGGGTCGTACGAGAGACCCAGTACTTC; CDR3: CSVRDRVVRETQYF
J: TRBJ2-7; size: few; V: TRBV18; D: -; DNA: TGTGCCAGCTCTATGGGATTCGGCGAGCAGTACTTC; CDR3: CASSMGFGEQYF
J: TRBJ2-7; size: many; V: TRBV4-1; D: -; DNA: TGCGCCAGCAGCCAATTTGCCCAGGGCCGACCGGACAACTACGAGCAGTACTTC; CDR3: CASSQFAQGRPDNYEQYF
J: TRBJ1-1; size: -; V: TRBV27; D: TRBD1; DNA: TGTGCCAGCAGTTCTCCGGGCCGACAGGGTCCTGAAGCTTTCTTT; CDR3: CASSSPGRQGPEAFF